Included here is one TCR beta chain sequence, with context. The antigen is undetermined. TCR beta CDR3 region amplification was performed from RNA transcripts. Carried out on the TCR CDR3, a first-round RT-PCR used the HTBI primer set. TCRdb analysed the multiplex PCR reads with MiXCR anew, one entry per CDR3 protein. Seen here are 600,000 or so distinct CDR3 sequences, about 14% observed once, and the top ten hold around 13%. This record comes from a study of T cells in Graves' hyperthyroidism and ophthalmopathy. Study in general: Staff took peripheral blood when the initial diagnosis was made, before any treatment began.

Whole-study findings and limits: Model predictions of ophthalmopathy came a median approximately seven months before onset. Blood also held most thyroid clonotypes expanded beyond 0.001.

This CDR3 spans 13 amino acids. The germline gives CDR1 MNHEY, CDR2 SMNVEV (reference sequence). The V segment lost 5 bases and the J segment 6 bases; nucleotides outside the gene matches: 6. Cells are PBMCs isolated from 10 ml of fresh blood. This clonotype was sampled from a woman aged 50 to 60 with Graves' ophthalmopathy. The genes are TRBV27 and TRBJ1-2; 7 bases match TRBD1. Material for sequencing was blood. Here the CDR3 reads CASSQRDSHGYTF. CDR3 DNA: TGTGCCAGCAGTCAGCGGGACAGCCATGGCTACACCTTC.